This T cell receptor (beta chain) was recovered during a study of neoadjuvant anti-PD-1 for oral cavity cancer. Using immunoSEQ multiplex PCR, the repertoire was profiled, and TCRdb retains in-frame clones only, with some absent. The sample has under 85,000 clones, under 85% seen once. The CDR3 is 15 amino acids. The ends were cut back, 6 bases at V and 2 bases at J, with 15 bases in the middle. Germline V gene lookup returns CDR1 SNHLY and CDR2 FYNNEI. This clonotype was obtained from a person aged 40-85 years with oral cavity squamous cell carcinoma. This chain connects TRBV2 to TRBJ2-3; D unresolved. The material was PBMCs, obtained before nivolumab (anti-PD-1) treatment. The DNA of the CDR3 is TGTGCCAGCAGCCGTACCCGGCTGAACACAGATACGCAGTATTTT. Its translation is CASSRTRLNTDTQYF.